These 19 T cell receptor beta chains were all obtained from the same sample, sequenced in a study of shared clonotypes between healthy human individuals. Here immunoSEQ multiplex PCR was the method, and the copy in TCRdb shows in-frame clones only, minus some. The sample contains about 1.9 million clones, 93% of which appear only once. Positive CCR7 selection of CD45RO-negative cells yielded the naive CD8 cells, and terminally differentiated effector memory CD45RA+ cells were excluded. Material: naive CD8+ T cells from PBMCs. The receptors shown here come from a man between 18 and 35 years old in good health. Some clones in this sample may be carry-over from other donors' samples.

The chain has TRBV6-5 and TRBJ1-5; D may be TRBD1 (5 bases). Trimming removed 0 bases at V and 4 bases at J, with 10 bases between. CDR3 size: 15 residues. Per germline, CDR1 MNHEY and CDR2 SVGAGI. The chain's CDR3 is CASSYSVGTNQPQHF. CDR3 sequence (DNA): TGTGCCAGCAGTTACTCGGTCGGGACTAATCAGCCCCAGCATTTT.

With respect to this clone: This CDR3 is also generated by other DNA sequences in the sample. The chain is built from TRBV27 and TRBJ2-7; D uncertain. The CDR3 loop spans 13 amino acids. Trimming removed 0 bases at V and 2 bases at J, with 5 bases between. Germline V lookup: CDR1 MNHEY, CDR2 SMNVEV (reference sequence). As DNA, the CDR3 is TGTGCCAGCAGTTTATCCTACCCCTACGAGCAGTACTTC. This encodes CASSLSYPYEQYF.

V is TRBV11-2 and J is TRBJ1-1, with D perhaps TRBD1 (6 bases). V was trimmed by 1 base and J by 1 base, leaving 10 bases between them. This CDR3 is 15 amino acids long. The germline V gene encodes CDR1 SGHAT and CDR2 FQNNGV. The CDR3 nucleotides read TGTGCCAGCAGCTTAGCCCCAGGGGAGAACACTGAAGCTTTCTTT. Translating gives CASSLAPGENTEAFF.

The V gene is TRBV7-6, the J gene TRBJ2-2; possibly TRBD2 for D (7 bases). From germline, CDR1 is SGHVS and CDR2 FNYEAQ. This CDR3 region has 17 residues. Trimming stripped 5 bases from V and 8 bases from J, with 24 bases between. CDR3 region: CASSQGRGQGPQGELFF. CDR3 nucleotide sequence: TGTGCCAGCAGCCAAGGGCGGGGGCAGGGCCCTCAAGGGGAGCTGTTTTTT.

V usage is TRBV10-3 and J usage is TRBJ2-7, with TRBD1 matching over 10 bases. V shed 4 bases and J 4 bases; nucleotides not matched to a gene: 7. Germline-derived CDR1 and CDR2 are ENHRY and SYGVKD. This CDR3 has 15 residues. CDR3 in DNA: TGTGCCATCAGTGCGGGGGACAGGGGTCTGTACGAGCAGTACTTC. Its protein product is CAISAGDRGLYEQYF.

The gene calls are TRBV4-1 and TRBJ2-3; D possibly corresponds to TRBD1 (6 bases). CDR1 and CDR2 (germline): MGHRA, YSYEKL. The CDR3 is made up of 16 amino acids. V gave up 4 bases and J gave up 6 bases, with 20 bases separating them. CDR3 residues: CASSPDRAQGVDTQYF. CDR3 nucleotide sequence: TGCGCCAGCAGCCCGGATAGGGCACAGGGTGTGGATACGCAGTATTTT.

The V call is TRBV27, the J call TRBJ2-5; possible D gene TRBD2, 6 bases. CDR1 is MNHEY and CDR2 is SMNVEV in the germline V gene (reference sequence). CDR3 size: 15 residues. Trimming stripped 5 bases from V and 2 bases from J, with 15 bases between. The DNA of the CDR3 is TGTGCCAGCAGTCCGCGGGGACGGATTCAAGAGACCCAGTACTTC. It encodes CASSPRGRIQETQYF.

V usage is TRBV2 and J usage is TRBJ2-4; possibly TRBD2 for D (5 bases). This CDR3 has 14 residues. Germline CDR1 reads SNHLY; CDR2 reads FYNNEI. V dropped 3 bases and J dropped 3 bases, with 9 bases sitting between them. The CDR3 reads CASSEGRVKNIQYF. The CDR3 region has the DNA TGTGCCAGCAGTGAGGGGAGAGTCAAAAACATTCAGTACTTC.

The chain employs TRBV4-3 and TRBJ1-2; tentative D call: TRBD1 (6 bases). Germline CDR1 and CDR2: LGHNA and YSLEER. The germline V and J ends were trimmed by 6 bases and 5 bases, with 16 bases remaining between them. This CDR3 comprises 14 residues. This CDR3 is CASSSLGGGYGYTF. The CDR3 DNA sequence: TGCGCCAGCAGTAGCCTAGGGGGAGGATATGGCTACACCTTC.

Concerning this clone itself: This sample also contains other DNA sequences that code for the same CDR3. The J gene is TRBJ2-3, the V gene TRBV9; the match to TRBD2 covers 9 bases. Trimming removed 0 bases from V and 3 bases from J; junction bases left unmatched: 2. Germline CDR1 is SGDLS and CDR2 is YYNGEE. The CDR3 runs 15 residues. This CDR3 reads CASSVGLAGTDTQYF. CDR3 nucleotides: TGTGCCAGCAGCGTAGGCCTAGCGGGGACAGATACGCAGTATTTT.

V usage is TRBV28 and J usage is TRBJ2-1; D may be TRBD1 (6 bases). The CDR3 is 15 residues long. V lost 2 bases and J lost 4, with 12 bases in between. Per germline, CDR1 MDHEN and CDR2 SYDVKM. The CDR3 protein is CASSLRRGWYNEQFF. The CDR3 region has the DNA TGTGCCAGCAGTTTACGCAGGGGTTGGTACAATGAGCAGTTCTTC.

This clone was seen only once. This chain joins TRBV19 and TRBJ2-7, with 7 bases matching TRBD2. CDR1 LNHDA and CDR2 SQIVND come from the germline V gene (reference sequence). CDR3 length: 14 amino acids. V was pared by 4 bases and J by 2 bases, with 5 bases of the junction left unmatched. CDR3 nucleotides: TGTGCCAGTAGTAGCCTAGCGGAAACCTACGAGCAGTACTTC. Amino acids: CASSSLAETYEQYF.

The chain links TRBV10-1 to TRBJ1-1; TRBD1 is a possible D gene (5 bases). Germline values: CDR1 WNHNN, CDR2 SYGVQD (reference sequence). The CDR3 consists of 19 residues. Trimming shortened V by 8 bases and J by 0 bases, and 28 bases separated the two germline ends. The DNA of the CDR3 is TGCGCCAGCCATGTCGTGAGGGTAGGGCAGGGCCATATGAACACTGAAGCTTTCTTT. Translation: CASHVVRVGQGHMNTEAFF.

The CDR3 loop is CASRKGWGGAVETQYF. The DNA for the CDR3 is TGTGCCAGCAGAAAAGGGTGGGGCGGGGCTGTGGAGACCCAGTACTTC. This chain uses TRBV7-9 with TRBJ2-5; possibly TRBD2 for D (6 bases). V was cut by 6 bases and J by 5 bases, with 22 bases left in between. CDR1 is SEHNR, CDR2 FQNEAQ, per germline (reference sequence). CDR3 size: 16 residues.

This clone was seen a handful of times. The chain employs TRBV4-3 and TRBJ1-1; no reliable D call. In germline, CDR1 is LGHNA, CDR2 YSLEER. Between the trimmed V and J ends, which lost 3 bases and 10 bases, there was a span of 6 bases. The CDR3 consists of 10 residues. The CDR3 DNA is TGCGCCAGCAGCCAGGAGGGAGCTTTCTTT. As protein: CASSQEGAFF.

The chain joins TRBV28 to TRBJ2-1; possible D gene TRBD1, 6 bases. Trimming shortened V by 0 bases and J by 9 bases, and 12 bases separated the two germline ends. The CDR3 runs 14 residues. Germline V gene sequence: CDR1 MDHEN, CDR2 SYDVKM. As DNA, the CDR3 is TGTGCCAGCAGTTTATGGGAACAGGGCACTGAGCAGTTCTTC. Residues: CASSLWEQGTEQFF.

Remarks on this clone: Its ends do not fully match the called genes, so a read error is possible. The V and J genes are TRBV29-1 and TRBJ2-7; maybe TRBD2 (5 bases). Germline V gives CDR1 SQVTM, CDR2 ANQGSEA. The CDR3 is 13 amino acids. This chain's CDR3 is CSVSEVNSSEQYF. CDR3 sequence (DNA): TGCAGCGTTTCGGAGGTGAACTCCTCCGAGCAGTACTTC.

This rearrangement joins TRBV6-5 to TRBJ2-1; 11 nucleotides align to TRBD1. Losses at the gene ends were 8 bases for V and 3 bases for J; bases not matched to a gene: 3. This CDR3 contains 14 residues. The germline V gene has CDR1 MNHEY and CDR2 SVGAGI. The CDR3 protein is CASSGTGGYNEQFF. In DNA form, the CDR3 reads TGTGCCAGCTCCGGGACAGGGGGCTACAATGAGCAGTTCTTC.

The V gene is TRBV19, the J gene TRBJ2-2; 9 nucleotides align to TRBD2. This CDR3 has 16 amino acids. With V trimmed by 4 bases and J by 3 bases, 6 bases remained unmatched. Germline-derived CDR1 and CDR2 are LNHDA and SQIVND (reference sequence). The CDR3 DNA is TGTGCCAGTAGTACGACTAGCGGAACTGACACCGGGGAGCTGTTTTTT. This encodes CASSTTSGTDTGELFF. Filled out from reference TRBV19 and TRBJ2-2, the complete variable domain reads DGGITQSPKYLFRKEGQNVTLSCEQNLNHDAMYWYRQDPGQGLRLIYYSQIVNDFQKGDIAEGYSVSREKKESFPLTVTSAQKNPTAFYLCASSTTSGTDTGELFFGEGSRLTVL.